This record concerns one TCR beta chain sequence. This record belongs to a study of blood T cell repertoires in COVID-19. Overall study context: Two negative PCRs, clearance, or symptom resolution were required of recovered Cohort 3 donors. Samples taken during acute and convalescent COVID-19 were collected in the United States, Italy and Spain.

Individuals aged 18 to 89 years were recruited from fewer than 25 US areas. The germline CDR1 and CDR2 sequences are KGHSH and LQKENI. This CDR3 is 12 amino acids long. V lost 2 bases, J lost 7 bases, and 8 bases lay in between. Profiled with immunoSEQ multiplex PCR; TCRdb holds only in-frame clones, not every one. The data contain approximately 150,000 clones, around 80% of them singletons. This rearrangement joins TRBV18 to TRBJ1-2; D gene ambiguous. The sequenced sample consisted of PBMCs or T cells enriched from blood (not recorded which). The clonotype comes from a woman in her seventies in a cohort exposed to, infected with or recovered from COVID-19 (not recorded which). The CDR3 DNA reads TGTGCCAGCTCACCATCTTCAGGTGGCTACACCTTC. Amino acids: CASSPSSGGYTF. The full variable domain, with the rest looked up from reference TRBV18 and TRBJ1-2, is NAGVMQNPRHLVRRRGQEARLRCSPMKGHSHVYWYRQLPEEGLKFMVYLQKENIIDESGMPKERFSAEFPKEGPSILRIQQVVRGDSAAYFCASSPSSGGYTFGSGTRLTVV.